This T cell receptor beta chain was recorded in a study of CD8 T cells in Susac syndrome. Sequencing targeted TCR beta in T cells from blood (CD8+ and CD4+). Controls matched for age and sex were healthy donors. Negative isolation yielded the CD8+ and CD4+ T cells, while FACS enriched the TEMRA cells. J gave up 8 bases and V 3 bases, and 10 bases lay outside the gene matches. The CDR3 has 17 residues. Looked up from germline, CDR1 is LGHNA and CDR2 is YNFKEQ. The RNA, roughly 0.45 to 1 ug, was put through reverse transcription using random hexamers. The TCR beta CDR3 was amplified by immunoSEQ multiplex PCR across 54 Vbeta, 13 Jbeta. TCRdb reanalysed the immunoSEQ multiplex PCR reads using MiXCR and keeps one entry per CDR3 protein. The sample includes 65,000 to 75,000 distinct CDR3 sequences, just under 95% of them seen just once.

This TCR came from a human donor in good health. J is TRBJ2-1 and V is TRBV4-2; 13 bases agree with TRBD2. Specimen: CD8+ T cells from PBMCs. In DNA, the CDR3 is TGTGCCAGCAGCCACGGGACTAGCGGGGCACGTAAGGATGAGCAGTTCTTC. It codes for CASSHGTSGARKDEQFF.